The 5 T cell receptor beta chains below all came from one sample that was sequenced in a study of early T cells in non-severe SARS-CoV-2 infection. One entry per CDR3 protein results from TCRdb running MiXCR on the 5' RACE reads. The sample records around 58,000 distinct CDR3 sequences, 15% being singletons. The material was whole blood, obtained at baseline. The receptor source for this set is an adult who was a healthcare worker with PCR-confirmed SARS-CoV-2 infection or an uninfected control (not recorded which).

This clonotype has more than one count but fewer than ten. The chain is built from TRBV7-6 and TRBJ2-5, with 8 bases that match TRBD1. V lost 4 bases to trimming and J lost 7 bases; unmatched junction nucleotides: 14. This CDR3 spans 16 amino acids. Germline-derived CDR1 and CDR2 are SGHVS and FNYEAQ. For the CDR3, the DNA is TGTGCCAGCAGCTCGCGCGGGACAGGAGACCCCAGGACCCAGTACTTC. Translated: CASSSRGTGDPRTQYF.

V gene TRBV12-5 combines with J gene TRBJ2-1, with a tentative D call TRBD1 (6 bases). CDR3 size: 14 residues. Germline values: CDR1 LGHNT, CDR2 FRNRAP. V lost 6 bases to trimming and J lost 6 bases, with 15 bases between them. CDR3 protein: CASGPGHQTNEQFF. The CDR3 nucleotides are TGTGCTAGTGGCCCGGGACACCAAACCAATGAGCAGTTCTTC.

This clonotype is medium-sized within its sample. CDR3 sequence (DNA): TGCAGTGCTAAGAACTTCGCCGGGGCGGCATATAATTCACCCCTCCACTTT. It translates to CSAKNFAGAAYNSPLHF. This chain uses TRBV20-1 with TRBJ1-6; D possibly corresponds to TRBD1 (5 bases). Germline CDR1 DFQATT, CDR2 SNEGSKA (reference sequence). The CDR3 runs 17 residues. V lost 4 bases, J lost 4 bases, and 20 bases lay in between.

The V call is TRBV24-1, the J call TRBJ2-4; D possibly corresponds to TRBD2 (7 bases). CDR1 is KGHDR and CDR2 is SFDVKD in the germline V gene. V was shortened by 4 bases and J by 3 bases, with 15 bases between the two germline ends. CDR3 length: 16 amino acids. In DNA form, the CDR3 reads TGTGCCACCAGTGACTCGGGGGGCGGGGACAAAAACATTCAGTACTTC. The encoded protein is CATSDSGGGDKNIQYF.

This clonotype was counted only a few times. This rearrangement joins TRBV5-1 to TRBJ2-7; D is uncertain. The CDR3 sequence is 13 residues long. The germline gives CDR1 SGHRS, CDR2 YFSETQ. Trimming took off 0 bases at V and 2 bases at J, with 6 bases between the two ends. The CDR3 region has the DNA TGCGCCAGCAGCTTGGAGGGAACCTACGAGCAGTACTTC. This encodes CASSLEGTYEQYF.